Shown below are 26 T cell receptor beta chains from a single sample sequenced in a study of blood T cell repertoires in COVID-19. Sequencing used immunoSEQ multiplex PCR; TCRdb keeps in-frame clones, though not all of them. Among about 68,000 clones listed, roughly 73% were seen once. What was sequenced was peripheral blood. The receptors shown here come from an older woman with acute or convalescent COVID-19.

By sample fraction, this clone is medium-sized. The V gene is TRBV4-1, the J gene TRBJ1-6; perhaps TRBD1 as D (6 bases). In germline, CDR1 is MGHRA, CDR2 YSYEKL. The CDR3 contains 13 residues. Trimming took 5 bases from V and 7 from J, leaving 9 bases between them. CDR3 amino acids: CASSLGQNSPLHF. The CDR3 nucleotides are TGCGCCAGCAGCTTAGGACAGAATTCACCCCTCCACTTT.

The CDR3, as DNA: TGTGCCAGCAGTTACCAACAGACTAATGAAAAACTGTTTTTT. Protein: CASSYQQTNEKLFF. The rearrangement links TRBV6-5 to TRBJ1-4; D uncertain. CDR3 length equals 14 residues. Germline CDR1 is MNHEY and CDR2 is SVGAGI. V lost 2 bases and J lost 2, with 6 bases in between.

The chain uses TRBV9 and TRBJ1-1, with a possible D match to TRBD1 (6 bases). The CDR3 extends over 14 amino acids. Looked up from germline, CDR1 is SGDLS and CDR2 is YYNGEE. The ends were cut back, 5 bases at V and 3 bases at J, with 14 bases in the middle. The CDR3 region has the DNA TGTGCCAGCAGTTCCGGGACAACCTACACTGAAGCTTTCTTT. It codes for CASSSGTTYTEAFF.

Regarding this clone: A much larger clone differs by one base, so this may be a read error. CDR3 protein: CASSRDRGKDGYTF. For the CDR3, the DNA is TGTGCCAGCAGCCGGGACAGGGGGAAGGATGGCTACACCTTC. This rearrangement joins TRBV7-2 to TRBJ1-2; 11 bases agree with TRBD1. V was pared by 5 bases and J by 6 bases, with 5 bases of the junction left unmatched. The germline V gene has CDR1 SGHTA and CDR2 FQGNSA. The CDR3 has 14 amino acids.

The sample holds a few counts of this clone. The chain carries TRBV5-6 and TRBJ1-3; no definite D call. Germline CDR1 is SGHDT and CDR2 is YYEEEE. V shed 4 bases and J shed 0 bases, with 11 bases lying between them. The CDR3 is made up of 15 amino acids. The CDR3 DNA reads TGTGCCAGCAGCCAAGATTACAGCTCTGGAAACACCATATATTTT. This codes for CASSQDYSSGNTIYF.

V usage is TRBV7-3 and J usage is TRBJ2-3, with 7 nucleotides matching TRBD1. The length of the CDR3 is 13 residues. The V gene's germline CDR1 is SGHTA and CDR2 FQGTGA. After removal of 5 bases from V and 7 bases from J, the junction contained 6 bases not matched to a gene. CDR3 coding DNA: TGTGCCAGCAGCCTAAGACAGGGAAATACGCAGTATTTT. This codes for CASSLRQGNTQYF.

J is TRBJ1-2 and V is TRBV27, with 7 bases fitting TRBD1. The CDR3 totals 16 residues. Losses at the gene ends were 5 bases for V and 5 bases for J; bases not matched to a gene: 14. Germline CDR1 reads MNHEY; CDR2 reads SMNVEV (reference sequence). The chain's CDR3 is CASSPPQTGRRYGYTF. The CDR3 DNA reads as TGTGCCAGCAGTCCCCCACAGACAGGGAGGCGATATGGCTACACCTTC.

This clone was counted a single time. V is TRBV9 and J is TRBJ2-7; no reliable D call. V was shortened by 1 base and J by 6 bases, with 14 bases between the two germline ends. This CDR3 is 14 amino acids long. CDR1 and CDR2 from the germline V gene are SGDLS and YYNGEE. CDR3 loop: CASSVRPASGEQYF. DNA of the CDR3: TGTGCCAGCAGCGTAAGACCGGCCTCGGGCGAGCAGTACTTC.

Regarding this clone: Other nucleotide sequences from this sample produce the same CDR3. The CDR3 protein is CASSPSNEKLFF. The CDR3 DNA reads TGTGCCAGCAGTCCGTCTAATGAAAAACTGTTTTTT. The chain has TRBV12-3 or TRBV12-4 and TRBJ1-4; D ambiguous. Trimming took off 5 bases at V and 3 bases at J, with 4 bases between the two ends. This CDR3 spans 12 amino acids.

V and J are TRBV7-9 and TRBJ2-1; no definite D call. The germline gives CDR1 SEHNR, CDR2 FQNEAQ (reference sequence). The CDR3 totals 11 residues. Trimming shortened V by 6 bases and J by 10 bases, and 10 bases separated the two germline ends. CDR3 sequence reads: CASRATREQFF. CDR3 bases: TGTGCCAGCAGGGCGACGAGGGAGCAGTTCTTC. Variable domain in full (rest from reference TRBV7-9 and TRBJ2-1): DTGVSQNPRHKITKRGQNVTFRCDPISEHNRLYWYRQTLGQGPEFLTYFQNEAQLEKSRLLSDRFSAERPKGSFSTLEIQRTEQGDSAMYLCASRATREQFFGPGTRLTVL.

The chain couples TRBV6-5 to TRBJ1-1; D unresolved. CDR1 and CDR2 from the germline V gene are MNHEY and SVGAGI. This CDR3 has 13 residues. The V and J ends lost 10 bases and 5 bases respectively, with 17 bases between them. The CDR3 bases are TGTGCCACGGGAAGGGAGACTAAGACTGAAGCTTTCTTT. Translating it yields CATGRETKTEAFF.

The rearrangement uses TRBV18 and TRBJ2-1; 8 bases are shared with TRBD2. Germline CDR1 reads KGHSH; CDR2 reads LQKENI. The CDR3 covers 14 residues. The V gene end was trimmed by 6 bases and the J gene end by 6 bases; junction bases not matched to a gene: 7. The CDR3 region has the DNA TGTGCCAGCTCGCCTGCGGGGGGTGTCAATGAGCAGTTCTTC. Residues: CASSPAGGVNEQFF.

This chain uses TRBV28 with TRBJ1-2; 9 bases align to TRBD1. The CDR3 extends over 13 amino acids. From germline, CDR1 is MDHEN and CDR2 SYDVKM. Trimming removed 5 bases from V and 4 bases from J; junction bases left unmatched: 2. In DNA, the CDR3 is TGTGCCAGCAGTCCGGGACAGGGCTATGGCTACACCTTC. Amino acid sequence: CASSPGQGYGYTF.

The CDR3 loop is CASSQREWTEAFF. CDR3 DNA: TGCGCCAGCAGCCAAAGGGAGTGGACTGAAGCTTTCTTT. The V gene is TRBV4-1, the J gene TRBJ1-1; no definite D call. The CDR3 length is 13 residues. V was trimmed by 2 bases and J by 5 bases, leaving 9 bases between them. Looked up from germline, CDR1 is MGHRA and CDR2 is YSYEKL.

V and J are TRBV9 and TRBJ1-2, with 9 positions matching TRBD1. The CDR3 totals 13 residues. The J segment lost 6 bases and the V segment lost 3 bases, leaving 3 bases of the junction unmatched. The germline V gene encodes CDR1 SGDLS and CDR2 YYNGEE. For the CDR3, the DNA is TGTGCCAGCAGCGCCCGGACAGGGGATGGCTACACCTTC. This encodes CASSARTGDGYTF.

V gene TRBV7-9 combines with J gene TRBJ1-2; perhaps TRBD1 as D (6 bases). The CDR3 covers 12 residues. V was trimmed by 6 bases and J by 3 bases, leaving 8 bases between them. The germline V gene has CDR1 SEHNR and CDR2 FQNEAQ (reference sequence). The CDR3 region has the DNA TGTGCCAGCAGTCAGGGGCACTATGGCTACACCTTC. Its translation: CASSQGHYGYTF.

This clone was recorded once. The CDR3 nucleotides read TGCAGCGTTAAAGGGGCCCGGGAGGGAACAGATACGCAGTATTTT. Protein: CSVKGAREGTDTQYF. The chain has TRBV29-1 and TRBJ2-3, with 8 bases lining up with TRBD2. This CDR3 comprises 15 residues. CDR1 and CDR2 from the germline V gene are SQVTM and ANQGSEA. Trimming took 5 bases from V and 3 from J; bases not matched to a gene: 10.

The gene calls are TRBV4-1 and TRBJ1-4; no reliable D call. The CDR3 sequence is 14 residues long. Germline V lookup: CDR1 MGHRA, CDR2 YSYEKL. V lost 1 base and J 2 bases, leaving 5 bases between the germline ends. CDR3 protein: CASSQGLTNEKLFF. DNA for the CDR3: TGCGCCAGCAGCCAAGGTCTTACTAATGAAAAACTGTTTTTT.

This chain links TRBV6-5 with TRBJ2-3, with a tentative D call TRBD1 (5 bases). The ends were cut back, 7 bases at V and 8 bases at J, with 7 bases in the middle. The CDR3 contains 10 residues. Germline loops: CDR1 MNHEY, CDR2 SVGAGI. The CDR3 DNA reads TGTGCCAGCAAAGGGGTTACGCAGTATTTT. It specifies CASKGVTQYF.

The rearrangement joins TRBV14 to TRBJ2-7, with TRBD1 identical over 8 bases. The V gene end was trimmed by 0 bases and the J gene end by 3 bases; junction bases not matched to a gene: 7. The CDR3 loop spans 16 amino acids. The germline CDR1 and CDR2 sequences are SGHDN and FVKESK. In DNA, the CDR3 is TGTGCCAGCAGCCAAGAATTCGGGACAGGATACTACGAGCAGTACTTC. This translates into CASSQEFGTGYYEQYF.

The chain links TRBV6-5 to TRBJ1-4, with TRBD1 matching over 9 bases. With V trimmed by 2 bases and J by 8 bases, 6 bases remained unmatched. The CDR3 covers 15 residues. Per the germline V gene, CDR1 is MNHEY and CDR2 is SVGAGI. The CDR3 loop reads CASSYLGTGKEKLFF. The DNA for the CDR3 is TGTGCCAGCAGTTACCTTGGGACAGGGAAAGAAAAACTGTTTTTT.

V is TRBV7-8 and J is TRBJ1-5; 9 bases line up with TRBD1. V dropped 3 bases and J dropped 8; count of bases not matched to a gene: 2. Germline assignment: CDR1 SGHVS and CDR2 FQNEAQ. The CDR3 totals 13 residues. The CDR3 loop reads CASSFDRGEPQHF. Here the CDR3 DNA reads TGTGCCAGCAGCTTTGACAGGGGGGAGCCCCAGCATTTT. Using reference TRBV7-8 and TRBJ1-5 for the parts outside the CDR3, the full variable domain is GAGVSQSPRYKVAKRGQDVALRCDPISGHVSLFWYQQALGQGPEFLTYFQNEAQLDKSGLPSDRFFAERPEGSVSTLKIQRTQQEDSAVYLCASSFDRGEPQHFGDGTRLSIL.

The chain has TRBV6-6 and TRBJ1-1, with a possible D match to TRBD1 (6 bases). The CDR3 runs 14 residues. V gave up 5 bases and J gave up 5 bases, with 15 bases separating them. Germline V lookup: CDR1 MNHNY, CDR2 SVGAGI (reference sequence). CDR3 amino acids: CASSNLQGRTEAFF. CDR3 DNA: TGTGCCAGCAGTAACCTACAGGGAAGGACTGAAGCTTTCTTT.

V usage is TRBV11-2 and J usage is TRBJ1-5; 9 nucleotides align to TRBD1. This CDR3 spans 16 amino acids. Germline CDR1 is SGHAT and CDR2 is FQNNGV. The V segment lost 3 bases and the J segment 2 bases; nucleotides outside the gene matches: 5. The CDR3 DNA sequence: TGTGCCAGCAGCTTTCGGACAGGGGACGGCAATCAGCCCCAGCATTTT. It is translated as CASSFRTGDGNQPQHF.

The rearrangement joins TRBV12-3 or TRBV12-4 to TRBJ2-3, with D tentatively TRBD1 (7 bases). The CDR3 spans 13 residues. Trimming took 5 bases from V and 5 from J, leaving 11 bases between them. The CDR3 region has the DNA TGTGCCAGCAGTCCGCGGGACAGAGATACGCAGTATTTT. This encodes CASSPRDRDTQYF.

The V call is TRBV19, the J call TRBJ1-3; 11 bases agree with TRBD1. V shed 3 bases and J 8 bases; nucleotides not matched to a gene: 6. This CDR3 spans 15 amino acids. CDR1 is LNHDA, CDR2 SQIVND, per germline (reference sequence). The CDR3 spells CASSIWGQGGDTIYF. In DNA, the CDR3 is TGTGCCAGTAGTATTTGGGGACAGGGGGGGGACACCATATATTTT.